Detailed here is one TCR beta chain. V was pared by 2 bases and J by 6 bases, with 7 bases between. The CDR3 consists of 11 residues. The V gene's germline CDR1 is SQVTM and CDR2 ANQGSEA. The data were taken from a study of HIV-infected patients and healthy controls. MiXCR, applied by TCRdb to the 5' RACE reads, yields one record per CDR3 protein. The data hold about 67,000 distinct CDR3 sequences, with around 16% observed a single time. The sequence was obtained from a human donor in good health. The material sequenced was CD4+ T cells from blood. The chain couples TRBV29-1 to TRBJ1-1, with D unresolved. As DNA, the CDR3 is TGCAGCGTTGAACCAGGACCTGAAGCTTTCTTT. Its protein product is CSVEPGPEAFF.